These 10 T cell receptor beta chains originate from one sample sequenced in a study of CD8+ T cells in alopecia areata. cDNA prepared by RNA extraction and subsequent reverse transcription served as the template for sequencing. This table comes from immunoSEQ multiplex PCR, and its TCRdb copy is limited to in-frame clones, with some not included. Of around 8,000 clones listed, around 69% are singletons. Sampling of alopecia areata patients yielded lesional scalp punch biopsies as well as peripheral blood. The material sequenced was skin, taken at week 0. Receptors originate from a human donor with alopecia areata.

The chain carries TRBV4-3 and TRBJ1-2; D is perhaps TRBD1 (5 bases). CDR1 is LGHNA and CDR2 is YSLEER in the germline V gene. This CDR3 region has 15 residues. V lost 1 base and J 4 bases, leaving 13 bases between the germline ends. CDR3 coding DNA: TGCGCCAGCAGCCAAGGATCGGGGGACCCCTATGGCTACACCTTC. It yields the protein CASSQGSGDPYGYTF.

This chain connects TRBV28 to TRBJ1-1; D is uncertain. V was trimmed by 6 bases and J by 2 bases, leaving 7 bases between them. The length of the CDR3 is 12 residues. Germline V gives CDR1 MDHEN, CDR2 SYDVKM. The CDR3 sequence is CASSGVNTEAFF. Here the CDR3 DNA reads TGTGCCAGCAGCGGGGTTAACACTGAAGCTTTCTTT.

The chain is built from TRBV28 and TRBJ2-7; TRBD1 agrees at 9 bases. Unmatched junction bases numbered 14, after V lost 5 bases and J lost 6 bases. The CDR3 is 16 amino acids. Looked up from germline, CDR1 is MDHEN and CDR2 is SYDVKM. The CDR3 protein is CASSTRTTGGMSEQYF. The CDR3 nucleotides read TGTGCCAGCAGTACCCGGACGACAGGGGGGATGAGCGAGCAGTACTTC.

The rearrangement uses TRBV29-1 and TRBJ1-1, with 7 bases matching TRBD1. The CDR3 extends over 12 amino acids. Germline V CDR1 and CDR2: SQVTM, ANQGSEA. J was trimmed by 3 bases and V by 7 bases; bases with no gene match: 5. This chain's CDR3 is CSALQGHTEAFF. CDR3 coding DNA: TGCAGCGCGTTACAGGGGCACACTGAAGCTTTCTTT.

This clone was seen a few times. The chain links TRBV9 to TRBJ2-2; D possibly corresponds to TRBD2 (5 bases). The V gene lost 0 bases and the J gene lost 0 bases, with 9 bases spanning the gap. The germline V gene encodes CDR1 SGDLS and CDR2 YYNGEE. This CDR3 contains 16 residues. The CDR3 DNA follows: TGTGCCAGCAGCGTAGTCCCCGGGACGAACACCGGGGAGCTGTTTTTT. Encoded protein: CASSVVPGTNTGELFF.

The chain combines TRBV10-3 with TRBJ1-5, with TRBD1 identical over 9 bases. The CDR3 runs to 17 residues. Germline CDR1 ENHRY, CDR2 SYGVKD. With 10 bases clipped from V and 7 bases from J, the junction kept 20 bases outside the gene matches. The CDR3 DNA reads as TGTGCCACCTTGGACCCGGGGGGACAGGGAGGGGTGCAGCCCCAGCATTTT. This encodes CATLDPGGQGGVQPQHF.

This clone was seen a few times. This chain links TRBV29-1 with TRBJ2-1; D is ambiguous. V lost 6 bases and J lost 6, with 12 bases in between. Per germline, CDR1 SQVTM and CDR2 ANQGSEA. This CDR3 region has 12 residues. The CDR3: CSVRQASNEQFF. The CDR3 DNA is TGCAGCGTACGTCAAGCCTCCAATGAGCAGTTCTTC.

V usage is TRBV2 and J usage is TRBJ2-3; 7 bases agree with TRBD1. The V gene end was trimmed by 7 bases and the J gene end by 6 bases; junction bases not matched to a gene: 7. The CDR3 runs 13 residues. Germline-derived CDR1 and CDR2 are SNHLY and FYNNEI. CDR3 loop: CASTKGQSDTQYF. As DNA, the CDR3 is TGTGCCAGCACCAAGGGACAGTCGGATACGCAGTATTTT.

The rearrangement uses TRBV30 and TRBJ1-5; possibly TRBD1 for D (5 bases). V was trimmed by 0 bases and J by 4 bases, leaving 13 bases between them. CDR1 GTSNPN and CDR2 SVGIG come from the germline V gene (reference sequence). This CDR3 has 15 amino acids. The CDR3 DNA follows: TGTGCCTGGAGTGTACGTACAGGCTATAATCAGCCCCAGCATTTT. It is translated as CAWSVRTGYNQPQHF.

The chain has TRBV4-3 and TRBJ1-1; no clear D gene. Germline lookup yields CDR1 LGHNA and CDR2 YSLEER. The germline V and J ends were trimmed by 1 base and 6 bases, with 15 bases remaining between them. The CDR3 runs 15 residues. The DNA of the CDR3 is TGCGCCAGCAGCCAAGGGGCAGCCCTCGTCTCTGAAGCTTTCTTT. Protein: CASSQGAALVSEAFF.